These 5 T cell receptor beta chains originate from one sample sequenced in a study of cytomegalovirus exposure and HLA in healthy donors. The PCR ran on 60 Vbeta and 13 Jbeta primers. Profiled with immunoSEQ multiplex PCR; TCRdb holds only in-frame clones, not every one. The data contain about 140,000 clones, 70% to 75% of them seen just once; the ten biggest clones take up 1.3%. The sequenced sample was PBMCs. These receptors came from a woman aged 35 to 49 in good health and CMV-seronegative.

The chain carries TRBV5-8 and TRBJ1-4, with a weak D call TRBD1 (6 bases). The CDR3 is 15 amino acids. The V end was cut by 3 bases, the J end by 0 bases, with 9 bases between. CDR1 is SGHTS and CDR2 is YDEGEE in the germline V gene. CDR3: CASSSDSATNEKLFF. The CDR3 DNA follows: TGTGCCAGCAGCTCGGACAGTGCAACTAATGAAAAACTGTTTTTT.

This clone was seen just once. The CDR3 DNA follows: TGTGCCAGCTCACCACAACAGGGCAACGGCTACACCTTC. As protein: CASSPQQGNGYTF. The rearrangement links TRBV18 to TRBJ1-2; weak D call: TRBD1 (6 bases). V was pared by 1 base and J by 8 bases, with 11 bases between. Germline V gives CDR1 KGHSH, CDR2 LQKENI. This CDR3 comprises 13 residues.

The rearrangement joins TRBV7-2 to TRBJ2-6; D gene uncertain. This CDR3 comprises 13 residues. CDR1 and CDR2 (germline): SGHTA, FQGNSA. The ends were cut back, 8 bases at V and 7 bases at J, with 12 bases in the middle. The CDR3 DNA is TGTGCCAGCCGGGTTGGTGGCGCCAACGTCCTGACTTTC. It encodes CASRVGGANVLTF.

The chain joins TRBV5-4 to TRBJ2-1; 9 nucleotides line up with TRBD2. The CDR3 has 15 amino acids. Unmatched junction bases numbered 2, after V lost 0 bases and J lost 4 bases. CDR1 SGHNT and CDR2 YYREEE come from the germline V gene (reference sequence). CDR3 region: CASSLEAGGYNEQFF. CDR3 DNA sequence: TGTGCCAGCAGCTTGGAGGCGGGGGGGTACAATGAGCAGTTCTTC. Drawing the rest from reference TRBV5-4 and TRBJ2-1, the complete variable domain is ETGVTQSPTHLIKTRGQQVTLRCSSQSGHNTVSWYQQALGQGPQFIFQYYREEENGRGNFPPRFSGLQFPNYSSELNVNALELDDSALYLCASSLEAGGYNEQFFGPGTRLTVL.

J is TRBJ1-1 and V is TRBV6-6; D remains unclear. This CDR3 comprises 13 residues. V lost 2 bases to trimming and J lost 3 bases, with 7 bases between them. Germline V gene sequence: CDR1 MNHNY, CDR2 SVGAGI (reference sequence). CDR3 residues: CASSYEPDTEAFF. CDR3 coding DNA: TGTGCCAGCAGTTACGAGCCGGACACTGAAGCTTTCTTT.